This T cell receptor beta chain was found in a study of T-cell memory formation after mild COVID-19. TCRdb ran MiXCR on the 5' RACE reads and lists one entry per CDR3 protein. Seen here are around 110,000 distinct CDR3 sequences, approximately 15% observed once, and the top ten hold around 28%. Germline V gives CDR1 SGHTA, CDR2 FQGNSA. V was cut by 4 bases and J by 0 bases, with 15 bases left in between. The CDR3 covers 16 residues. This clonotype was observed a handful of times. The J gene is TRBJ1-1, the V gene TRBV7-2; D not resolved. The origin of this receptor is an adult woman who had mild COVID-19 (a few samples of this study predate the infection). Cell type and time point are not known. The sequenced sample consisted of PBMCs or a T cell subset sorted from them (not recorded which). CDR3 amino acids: CASSSVQPSMNTEAFF. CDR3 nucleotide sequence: TGTGCCAGCAGCTCGGTGCAGCCGAGTATGAACACTGAAGCTTTCTTT.